This is a list of T cell receptor beta chains from one sample in a study of beta chain features in type 1 diabetes. The repertoire was sequenced with immunoSEQ multiplex PCR; TCRdb's copy has only in-frame clones and lacks some. Found here are hundreds of thousands of clones, roughly an eighth of them singletons; the top ten hold more than 0.015%. Material: naive CD4+ T cells from blood. These receptors originate from a man younger than 35 in good health. Both conserved end residues are part of each CDR3. The D gene is left open where the match is weak. Some rows mark clone size as missing; the rest say once, few, many or name a class of expanded clone.

J,size,D,V,CDR3,DNA
TRBJ2-1,few,TRBD2,TRBV9,CASSPRGSGGFEHEQFF,TGTGCCAGCAGCCCCCGGGGTAGCGGGGGGTTTGAACATGAGCAGTTCTTC
TRBJ2-7,-,TRBD2,TRBV28,CASSLTVAGSYEQYF,TGTGCCAGCAGTTTAACGGTAGCGGGATCCTACGAGCAGTACTTC
TRBJ2-7,few,-,TRBV7-8,CASSLVAVSYEQYF,TGTGCCAGCAGCTTAGTTGCGGTTAGCTACGAGCAGTACTTC
TRBJ1-2,few,TRBD1,TRBV25-1,CASGRGTGLDYGYTF,TGTGCCAGCGGAAGGGGGACAGGGTTGGACTATGGCTACACCTTC
TRBJ2-5,-,TRBD2,TRBV28,CASTLGGKVTQYF,TGTGCCAGCACCCTGGGAGGGAAGGTGACCCAGTACTTC
TRBJ1-5,-,-,TRBV30,CAWSLSPGQPQHF,TGTGCCTGGAGCCTCAGCCCGGGGCAGCCCCAGCATTTT
TRBJ2-5,-,-,TRBV30,CAWSVRAGFMKETQYF,TGTGCCTGGAGTGTACGAGCAGGGTTTATGAAAGAGACCCAGTACTTC
TRBJ1-1,few,-,TRBV9,CASSVLGSTEAFF,TGTGCCAGCAGCGTACTGGGGAGCACTGAAGCTTTCTTT
TRBJ1-2,-,-,TRBV28,CASSLFGSYGYTF,TGTGCCAGCAGTTTATTCGGGAGTTACGGCTACACCTTC
TRBJ1-2,few,-,TRBV2,CASLGVTNYGYTF,TGTGCCAGCCTAGGGGTAACTAACTATGGCTACACCTTC
TRBJ2-3,-,TRBD1,TRBV4-3,CASSRDSRTDTQYF,TGCGCCAGCAGCAGGGACAGTCGCACAGATACGCAGTATTTT
TRBJ1-1,few,-,TRBV19,CVATTGWNTEAFF,TGTGTCGCCACGACAGGCTGGAACACTGAAGCTTTCTTT
TRBJ1-4,-,-,TRBV6-6,CASMEQYNEKLFF,TGTGCCAGCATGGAGCAATATAATGAAAAACTGTTTTTT
TRBJ2-5,few,-,TRBV19,CASSTIYQETQYF,TGTGCCAGTAGTACCATTTACCAAGAGACCCAGTACTTC
TRBJ2-2,-,-,TRBV19,CASSRKHLTGELFF,TGTGCCAGTAGTAGAAAACACCTCACCGGGGAGCTGTTTTTT
TRBJ1-2,-,TRBD1,TRBV7-2,CASAKQGQGGYTF,TGTGCCAGCGCCAAACAGGGACAGGGTGGCTACACCTTC
TRBJ1-1,-,-,TRBV9,CASSVGGGRVRRDTEAFF,TGTGCCAGCAGCGTAGGAGGAGGGAGGGTTCGGAGGGACACTGAAGCTTTCTTT
TRBJ2-7,-,-,TRBV10-3,CAISQRRPAGYEQYF,TGTGCCATCAGTCAGCGACGACCAGCCGGATACGAGCAGTACTTC
TRBJ2-7,-,TRBD1,TRBV11-3,CASSSTGDRYEQYF,TGTGCCAGCAGCTCGACAGGGGACCGCTACGAGCAGTACTTC
TRBJ2-7,few,TRBD2,TRBV4-3,CASSQGLAGTYEQYF,TGCGCCAGCAGCCAAGGACTAGCGGGAACCTACGAGCAGTACTTC
TRBJ2-3,few,TRBD2,TRBV14,CASSQEVLLGLAGSDTQYF,TGTGCCAGCAGCCAAGAAGTTCTTTTAGGACTAGCGGGATCAGATACGCAGTATTTT
TRBJ1-4,-,TRBD1,TRBV29-1,CSVGQGEEKLFF,TGCAGCGTTGGACAGGGGGAAGAAAAACTGTTTTTT
TRBJ2-1,-,-,TRBV2,CASREISGSTSIEQFF,TGTGCCAGCAGGGAGATCTCGGGGTCCACCTCCATCGAGCAGTTCTTC
TRBJ1-2,few,-,TRBV5-1,CASSLAGVGNYGYTF,TGCGCCAGCAGCTTGGCAGGGGTTGGTAACTATGGCTACACCTTC
TRBJ1-1,-,-,TRBV4-3,CASSQDGRGNTEAFF,TGCGCCAGCAGCCAAGATGGCCGGGGGAACACTGAAGCTTTCTTT
TRBJ1-1,few,-,TRBV4-2,CASSQDPTGNTEAFF,TGTGCCAGCAGCCAAGATCCTACAGGCAACACTGAAGCTTTCTTT
TRBJ2-3,few,-,TRBV7-2,CASSQLVYTQYF,TGTGCCAGCAGCCAACTCGTGTATACGCAGTATTTT
TRBJ2-7,-,TRBD2,TRBV7-2,CASSFPGGESYEQYF,TGTGCCAGCAGCTTCCCGGGGGGGGAGTCCTACGAGCAGTACTTC
TRBJ1-1,-,-,TRBV6-5,CASSYRRGTEAFF,TGTGCCAGCAGTTACAGGCGGGGCACTGAAGCTTTCTTT
TRBJ2-3,-,TRBD2,TRBV18,CASSPPTSGRTDTQYF,TGTGCCAGCTCACCACCGACTAGCGGGAGAACAGATACGCAGTATTTT
TRBJ2-2,-,-,TRBV7-2,CASSLGGAKGGELFF,TGTGCCAGCAGCTTGGGTGGGGCAAAAGGCGGGGAGCTGTTTTTT
TRBJ1-1,-,TRBD1,TRBV6-5,CASTRGTVEAEAFF,TGTGCCAGCACCAGGGGGACGGTGGAGGCTGAAGCTTTCTTT
TRBJ2-7,few,TRBD1,TRBV28,CASNTIGQGNSEQYF,TGTGCCAGCAACACCATTGGACAGGGGAATAGCGAGCAGTACTTC
TRBJ1-1,-,TRBD1,TRBV7-2,CASTRQGAGTEAFF,TGTGCCAGCACTCGACAGGGGGCGGGAACTGAAGCTTTCTTT
TRBJ2-7,-,TRBD2,TRBV11-1,CATKGLAGDYEQYF,TGTGCCACCAAGGGACTAGCGGGAGATTACGAGCAGTACTTC
TRBJ2-4,-,-,TRBV18,CASSPPNIAKNIQYF,TGTGCCAGCTCACCACCAAACATAGCCAAAAACATTCAGTACTTC
TRBJ1-1,-,TRBD1,TRBV29-1,CSAGTGADTEAFF,TGCAGCGCCGGGACAGGGGCGGACACTGAAGCTTTCTTT
TRBJ1-2,-,TRBD1,TRBV29-1,CSADRGYGYTF,TGCAGCGCCGACAGGGGTTATGGCTACACCTTC
TRBJ2-6,-,-,TRBV5-4,CASSLSWYRSSGANVLTF,TGTGCCAGCAGCTTGTCTTGGTACAGAAGCTCTGGGGCCAACGTCCTGACTTTC
TRBJ1-2,few,TRBD1,TRBV7-3,CASSPSGRQGAYGYTF,TGTGCCAGCAGCCCCTCAGGTCGACAGGGGGCCTATGGCTACACCTTC
TRBJ2-2,few,TRBD2,TRBV11-3,CASSLGLAGVNTGELFF,TGTGCCAGCAGCTTAGGACTAGCGGGAGTAAACACCGGGGAGCTGTTTTTT
TRBJ2-7,few,TRBD1,TRBV7-2,CASSPGTGPYEQYF,TGTGCCAGCAGCCCAGGGACAGGCCCCTACGAGCAGTACTTC
TRBJ1-1,-,TRBD1,TRBV5-1,CASSSTTGSRTEAFF,TGCGCCAGCAGCTCGACGACAGGGTCTAGGACTGAAGCTTTCTTT
TRBJ2-7,few,TRBD2,TRBV5-1,CASSFASGGTYEQYF,TGCGCCAGCAGCTTCGCTAGCGGGGGGACCTACGAGCAGTACTTC
TRBJ2-3,few,TRBD2,TRBV29-1,CSVEGLAGFTDTQYF,TGCAGCGTTGAAGGACTAGCGGGATTCACAGATACGCAGTATTTT
TRBJ2-5,-,TRBD1,TRBV18,CASSPSTGVLRETQYF,TGTGCCAGCTCACCATCGACAGGGGTGTTGAGAGAGACCCAGTACTTC
TRBJ1-1,few,-,TRBV5-4,CASSGSRDGTEAFF,TGTGCCAGCAGCGGCAGCAGGGATGGAACTGAAGCTTTCTTT
TRBJ2-1,few,TRBD2,TRBV28,CASEGTREGPHEQFF,TGTGCCAGCGAGGGGACGCGGGAGGGCCCTCATGAGCAGTTCTTC
TRBJ2-7,few,TRBD2,TRBV19,CASGRGTYEQYF,TGTGCCAGCGGGAGGGGGACCTACGAGCAGTACTTC
TRBJ2-3,-,TRBD2,TRBV5-4,CASSAGPAGGDTQYF,TGTGCCAGCAGCGCTGGACCGGCGGGAGGAGATACGCAGTATTTT
TRBJ2-5,-,TRBD2,TRBV11-2,CASSRGLAGGGWGETQYF,TGTGCCAGCAGCCGAGGACTAGCGGGAGGGGGTTGGGGAGAGACCCAGTACTTC
TRBJ2-7,-,-,TRBV10-3,CAISVSGNYEQYF,TGTGCCATCAGTGTATCAGGGAACTACGAGCAGTACTTC
TRBJ2-1,-,-,TRBV6-5,CASSSQGYNEQFF,TGTGCCAGCAGTTCACAGGGCTACAATGAGCAGTTCTTC
TRBJ2-3,-,-,TRBV29-1,CSVEDPSISTDTQYF,TGCAGCGTTGAAGATCCAAGCATCAGCACAGATACGCAGTATTTT
TRBJ2-2,-,-,TRBV7-3,CASSSSRGTGELFF,TGTGCCAGCAGCTCCTCCCGCGGCACCGGGGAGCTGTTTTTT
TRBJ2-5,-,TRBD2,TRBV4-1,CASSQNSGGRQETQYF,TGCGCCAGCAGCCAAAATAGCGGGGGACGCCAAGAGACCCAGTACTTC
TRBJ1-3,-,-,TRBV2,CASRPDRDNTIYF,TGTGCCAGCAGACCCGACAGAGACAACACCATATATTTT
TRBJ1-1,few,-,TRBV6-5,CASSRLATEAFF,TGTGCCAGCAGCAGACTTGCCACTGAAGCTTTCTTT